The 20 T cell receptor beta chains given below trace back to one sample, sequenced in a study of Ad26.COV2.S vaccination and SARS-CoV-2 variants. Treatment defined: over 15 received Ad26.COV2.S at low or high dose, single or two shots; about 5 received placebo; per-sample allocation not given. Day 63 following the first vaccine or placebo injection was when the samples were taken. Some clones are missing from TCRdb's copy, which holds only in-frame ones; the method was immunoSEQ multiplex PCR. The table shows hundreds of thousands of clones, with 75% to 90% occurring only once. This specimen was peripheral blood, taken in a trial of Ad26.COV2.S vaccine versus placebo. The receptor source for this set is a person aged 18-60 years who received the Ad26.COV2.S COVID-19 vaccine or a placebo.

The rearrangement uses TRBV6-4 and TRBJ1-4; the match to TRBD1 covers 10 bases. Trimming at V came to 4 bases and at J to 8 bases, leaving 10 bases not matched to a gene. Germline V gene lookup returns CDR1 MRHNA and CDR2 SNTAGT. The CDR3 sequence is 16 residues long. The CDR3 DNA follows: TGTGCCAGCAGTGCTGGCCCGGGACAGGGGAACGAAAAACTGTTTTTT. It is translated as CASSAGPGQGNEKLFF.

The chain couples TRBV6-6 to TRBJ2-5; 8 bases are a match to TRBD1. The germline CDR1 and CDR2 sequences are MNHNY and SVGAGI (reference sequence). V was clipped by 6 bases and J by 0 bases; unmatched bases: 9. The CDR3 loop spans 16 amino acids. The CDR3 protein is CASRGSDRENQETQYF. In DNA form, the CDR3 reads TGTGCCAGCAGGGGTTCGGACAGGGAAAACCAAGAGACCCAGTACTTC.

Written as DNA, the CDR3 is TGTGCCAGCAGACAAACAGGAGTCGATATCCAAGAGACCCAGTACTTC. It encodes CASRQTGVDIQETQYF. V is TRBV7-2 and J is TRBJ2-5; the D gene is possibly TRBD1 (5 bases). Trimming took 6 bases from V and 1 from J, leaving 18 bases between them. The germline gives CDR1 SGHTA, CDR2 FQGNSA. The CDR3 extends over 16 amino acids.

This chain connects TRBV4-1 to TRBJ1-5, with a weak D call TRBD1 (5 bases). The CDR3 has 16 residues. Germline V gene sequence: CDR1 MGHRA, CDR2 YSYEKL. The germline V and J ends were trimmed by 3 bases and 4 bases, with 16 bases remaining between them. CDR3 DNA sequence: TGCGCCAGCAGCCATGTGGGGGAGGGGAGTAATCAGCCCCAGCATTTT. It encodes CASSHVGEGSNQPQHF.

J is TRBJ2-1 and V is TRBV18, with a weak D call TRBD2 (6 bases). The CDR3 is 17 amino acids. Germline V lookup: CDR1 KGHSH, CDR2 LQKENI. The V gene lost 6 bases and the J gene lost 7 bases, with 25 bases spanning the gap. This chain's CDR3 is CASSPKGGTRTFNEQFF. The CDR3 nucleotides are TGTGCCAGCTCGCCCAAGGGCGGGACGCGGACATTTAATGAGCAGTTCTTC.

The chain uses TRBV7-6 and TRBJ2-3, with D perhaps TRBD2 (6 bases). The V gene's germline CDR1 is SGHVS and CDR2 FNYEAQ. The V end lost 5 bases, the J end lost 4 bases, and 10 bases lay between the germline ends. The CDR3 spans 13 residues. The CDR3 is CASSPGTADTQYF. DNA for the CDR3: TGTGCCAGCAGCCCGGGGACTGCAGATACGCAGTATTTT.

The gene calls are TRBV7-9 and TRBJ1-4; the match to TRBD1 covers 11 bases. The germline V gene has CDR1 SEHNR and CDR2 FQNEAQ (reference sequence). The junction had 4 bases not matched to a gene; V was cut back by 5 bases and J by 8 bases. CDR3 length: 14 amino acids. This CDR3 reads CASSLDRGPEKLFF. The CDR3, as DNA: TGTGCCAGCAGCCTGGACAGGGGGCCAGAAAAACTGTTTTTT.

In DNA form, the CDR3 reads TGTGCCAGCAGCTTAAATCCCCCTAGGAGAGACGGTGAGCAGTTCTTC. Its translation: CASSLNPPRRDGEQFF. This chain uses TRBV7-3 with TRBJ2-1, with unresolved D. The CDR3 runs to 16 residues. Deletions cut 1 base from V and 9 bases from J, with 19 bases between. From germline, CDR1 is SGHTA and CDR2 FQGTGA.

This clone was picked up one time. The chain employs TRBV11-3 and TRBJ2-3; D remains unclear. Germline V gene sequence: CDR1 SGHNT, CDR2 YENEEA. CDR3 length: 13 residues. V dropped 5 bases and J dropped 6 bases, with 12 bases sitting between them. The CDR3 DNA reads TGTGCCAGCAGCGTTACGGGTGGCGATACGCAGTATTTT. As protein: CASSVTGGDTQYF.

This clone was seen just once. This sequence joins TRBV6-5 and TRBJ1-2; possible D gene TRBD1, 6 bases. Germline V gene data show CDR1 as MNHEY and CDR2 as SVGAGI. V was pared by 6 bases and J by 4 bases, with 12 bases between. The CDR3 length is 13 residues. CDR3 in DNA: TGTGCCAGCAGGTTGACAGGCCCCTATGGCTACACCTTC. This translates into CASRLTGPYGYTF.

The CDR3 loop reads CASSLGFGRMNTEAFF. CDR3 sequence (DNA): TGTGCCAGCAGCTTGGGGTTCGGACGGATGAACACTGAAGCTTTCTTT. The rearrangement links TRBV5-6 to TRBJ1-1; D gene unclear. The germline V gene has CDR1 SGHDT and CDR2 YYEEEE. V was pared by 0 bases and J by 0 bases, with 12 bases between. The CDR3 is 16 residues long.

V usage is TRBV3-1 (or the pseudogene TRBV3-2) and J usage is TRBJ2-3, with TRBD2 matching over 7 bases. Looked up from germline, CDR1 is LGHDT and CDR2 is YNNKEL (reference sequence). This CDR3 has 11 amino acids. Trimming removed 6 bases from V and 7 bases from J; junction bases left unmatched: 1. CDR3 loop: CASRTSNTQYF. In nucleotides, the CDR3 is TGTGCCAGCAGGACTAGCAATACGCAGTATTTT.

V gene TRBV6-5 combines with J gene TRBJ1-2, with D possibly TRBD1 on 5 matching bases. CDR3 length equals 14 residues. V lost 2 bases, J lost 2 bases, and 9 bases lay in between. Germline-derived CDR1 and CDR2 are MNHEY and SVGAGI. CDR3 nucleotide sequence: TGTGCCAGCAGTTACGACACAGGAAACTATGGCTACACCTTC. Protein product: CASSYDTGNYGYTF.

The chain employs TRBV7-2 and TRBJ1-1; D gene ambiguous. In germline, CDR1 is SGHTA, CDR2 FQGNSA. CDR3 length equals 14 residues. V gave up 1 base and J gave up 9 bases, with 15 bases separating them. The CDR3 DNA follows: TGTGCCAGCAGCTTAGGGACCTCCCGCACCCAAGCTTTCTTT. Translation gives CASSLGTSRTQAFF. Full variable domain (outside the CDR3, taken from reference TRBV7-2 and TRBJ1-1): GAGVSQSPSNKVTEKGKDVELRCDPISGHTALYWYRQSLGQGLEFLIYFQGNSAPDKSGLPSDRFSAERTGGSVSTLTIQRTQQEDSAVYLCASSLGTSRTQAFFGQGTRLTVV.

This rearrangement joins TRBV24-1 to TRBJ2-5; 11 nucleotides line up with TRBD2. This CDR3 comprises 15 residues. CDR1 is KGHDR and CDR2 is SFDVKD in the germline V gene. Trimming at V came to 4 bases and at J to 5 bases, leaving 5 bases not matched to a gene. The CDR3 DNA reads TGTGCCACCAGTGAAGTAGCGGGGGGGCCTGAGACCCAGTACTTC. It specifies CATSEVAGGPETQYF.

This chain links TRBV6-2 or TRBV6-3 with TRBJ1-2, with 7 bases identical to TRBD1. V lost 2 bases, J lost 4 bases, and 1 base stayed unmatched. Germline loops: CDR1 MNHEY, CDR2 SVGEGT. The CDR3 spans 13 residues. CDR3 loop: CASSYQGGYGYTF. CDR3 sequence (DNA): TGTGCCAGCAGTTACCAGGGGGGCTATGGCTACACCTTC.

The CDR3 DNA follows: TGTGCCTGGAGAACAGGGGGCCATGGAAACACCATATATTTT. Its translation is CAWRTGGHGNTIYF. V is TRBV30 and J is TRBJ1-3; 9 bases agree with TRBD1. Germline V gene lookup returns CDR1 GTSNPN and CDR2 SVGIG (reference sequence). The CDR3 has 14 residues. V lost 3 bases to trimming and J lost 3 bases; unmatched junction nucleotides: 3.

The CDR3 DNA sequence: TGCGCCAGCAGCCCCAGATTAGCGGGGGGGCCACCAGATACGCAGTATTTT. Translated: CASSPRLAGGPPDTQYF. This chain uses TRBV5-1 with TRBJ2-3; 11 bases are a match to TRBD2. V shed 4 bases and J 4 bases; nucleotides not matched to a gene: 11. Germline CDR1 is SGHRS and CDR2 is YFSETQ. The CDR3 has 17 amino acids.

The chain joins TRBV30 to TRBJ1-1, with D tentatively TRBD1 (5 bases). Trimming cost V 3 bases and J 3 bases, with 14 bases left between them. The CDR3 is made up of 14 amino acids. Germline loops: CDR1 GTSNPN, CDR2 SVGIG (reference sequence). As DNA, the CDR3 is TGTGCCTGGAGGGTGGGGGACCGAGACACTGAAGCTTTCTTT. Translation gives CAWRVGDRDTEAFF.

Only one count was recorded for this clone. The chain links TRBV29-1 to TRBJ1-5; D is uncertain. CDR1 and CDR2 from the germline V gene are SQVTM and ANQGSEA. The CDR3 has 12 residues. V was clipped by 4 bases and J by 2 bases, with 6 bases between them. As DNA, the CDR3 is TGCAGCGTTGGGGCTCGCAATCAGCCCCAGCATTTT. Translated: CSVGARNQPQHF.